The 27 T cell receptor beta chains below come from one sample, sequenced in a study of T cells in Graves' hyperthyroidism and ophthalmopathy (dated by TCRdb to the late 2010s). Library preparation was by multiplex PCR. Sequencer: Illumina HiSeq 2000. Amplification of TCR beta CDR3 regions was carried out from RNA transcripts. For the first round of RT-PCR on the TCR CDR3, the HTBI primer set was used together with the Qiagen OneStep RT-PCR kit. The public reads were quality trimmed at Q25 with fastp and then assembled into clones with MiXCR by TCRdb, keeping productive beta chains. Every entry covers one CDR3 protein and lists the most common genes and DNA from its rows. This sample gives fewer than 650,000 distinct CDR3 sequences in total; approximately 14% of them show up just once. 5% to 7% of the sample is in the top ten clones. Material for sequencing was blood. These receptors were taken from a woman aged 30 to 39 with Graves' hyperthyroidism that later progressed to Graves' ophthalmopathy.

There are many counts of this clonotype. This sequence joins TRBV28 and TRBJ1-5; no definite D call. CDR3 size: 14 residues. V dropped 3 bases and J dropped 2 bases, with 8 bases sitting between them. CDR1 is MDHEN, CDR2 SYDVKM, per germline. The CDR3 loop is CASSFEQGNQPQHF. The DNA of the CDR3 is TGTGCCAGCAGTTTCGAGCAGGGCAATCAGCCCCAGCATTTT.

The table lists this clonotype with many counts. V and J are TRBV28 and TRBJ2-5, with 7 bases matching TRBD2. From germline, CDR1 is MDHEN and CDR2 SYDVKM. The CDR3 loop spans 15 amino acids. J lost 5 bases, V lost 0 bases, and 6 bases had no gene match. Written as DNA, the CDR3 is TGTGCCAGCAGTTTATGGGGGGTCGGGGGGGAGACCCAGTACTTC. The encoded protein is CASSLWGVGGETQYF.

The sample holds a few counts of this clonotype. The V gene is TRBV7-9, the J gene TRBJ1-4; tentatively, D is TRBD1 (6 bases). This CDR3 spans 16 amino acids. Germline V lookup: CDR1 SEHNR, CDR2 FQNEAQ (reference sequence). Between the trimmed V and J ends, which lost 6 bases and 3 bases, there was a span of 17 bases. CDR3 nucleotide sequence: TGTGCCAGCAGTATCGGACTGACAGGTCCTAATGAAAAACTGTTTTTT. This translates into CASSIGLTGPNEKLFF.

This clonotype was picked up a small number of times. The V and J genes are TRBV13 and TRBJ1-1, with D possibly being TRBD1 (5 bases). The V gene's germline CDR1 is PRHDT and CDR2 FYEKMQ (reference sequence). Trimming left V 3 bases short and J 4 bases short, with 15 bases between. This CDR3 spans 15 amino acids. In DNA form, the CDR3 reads TGTGCCAGCAGCTTCAAGCTGTCAGGGTCCACTGAAGCTTTCTTT. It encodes CASSFKLSGSTEAFF.

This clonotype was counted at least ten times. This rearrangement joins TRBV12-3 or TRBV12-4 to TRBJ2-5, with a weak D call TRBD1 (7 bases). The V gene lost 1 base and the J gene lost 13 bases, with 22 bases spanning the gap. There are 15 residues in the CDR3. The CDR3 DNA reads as TGTGCCAGCAGTTTAGATGGCCAGGGGGGCTCGGCTCGGTACTTC. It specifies CASSLDGQGGSARYF.

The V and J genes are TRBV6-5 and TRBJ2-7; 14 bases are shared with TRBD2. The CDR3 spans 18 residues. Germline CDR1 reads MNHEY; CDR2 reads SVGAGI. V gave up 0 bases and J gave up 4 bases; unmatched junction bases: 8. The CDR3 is CASSYSRTSGRPLYEQYF. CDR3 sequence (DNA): TGTGCCAGCAGTTACTCGAGGACTAGCGGGAGGCCCTTGTACGAGCAGTACTTC.

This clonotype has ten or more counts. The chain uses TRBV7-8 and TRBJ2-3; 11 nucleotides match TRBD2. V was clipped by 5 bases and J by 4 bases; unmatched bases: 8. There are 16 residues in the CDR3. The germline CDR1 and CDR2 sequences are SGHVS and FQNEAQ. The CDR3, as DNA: TGTGCCAGCAGCGACACTAGCGGGAGAAGAGCAGATACGCAGTATTTT. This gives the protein CASSDTSGRRADTQYF.

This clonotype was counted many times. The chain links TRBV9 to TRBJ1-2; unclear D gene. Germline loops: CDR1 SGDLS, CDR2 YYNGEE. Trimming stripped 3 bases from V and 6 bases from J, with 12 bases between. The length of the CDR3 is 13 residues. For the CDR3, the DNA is TGTGCCAGCAGCGGGCAGGAAATAAATGGCTACACCTTC. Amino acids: CASSGQEINGYTF.

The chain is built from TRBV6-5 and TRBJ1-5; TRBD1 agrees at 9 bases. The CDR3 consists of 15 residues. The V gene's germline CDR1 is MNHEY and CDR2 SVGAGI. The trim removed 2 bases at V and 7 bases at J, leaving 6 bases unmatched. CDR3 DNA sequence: TGTGCCAGCAGTTACAAACAGGGGGCCCAACAGCCCCAGCATTTT. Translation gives CASSYKQGAQQPQHF.

For the CDR3, the DNA is TGTGCCAGCAGCTTAGTTCGGGGTAGAAGGGCCGAAAACATTCAGTACTTC. Amino acids: CASSLVRGRRAENIQYF. The gene calls are TRBV11-2 and TRBJ2-4, with D maybe TRBD2 (5 bases). In germline, CDR1 is SGHAT, CDR2 FQNNGV. This CDR3 has 17 residues. Trimming took 1 base from V and 5 from J, leaving 18 bases between them.

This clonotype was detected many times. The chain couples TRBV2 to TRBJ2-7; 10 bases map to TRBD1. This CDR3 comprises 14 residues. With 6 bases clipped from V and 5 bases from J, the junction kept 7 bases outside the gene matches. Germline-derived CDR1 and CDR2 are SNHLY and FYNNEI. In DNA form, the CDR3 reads TGTGCCAGCAGGGCGGGACAGGGGAACAACGAGCAGTACTTC. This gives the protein CASRAGQGNNEQYF.

This chain's CDR3 is CASSPMTSGRNEQFF. Written as DNA, the CDR3 is TGCGCCAGCAGCCCGATGACTAGCGGGAGAAATGAGCAGTTCTTC. The gene calls are TRBV5-1 and TRBJ2-1; TRBD2 aligns across 12 bases. The J segment lost 7 bases and the V segment lost 4 bases, leaving 6 bases of the junction unmatched. Per germline, CDR1 SGHRS and CDR2 YFSETQ. CDR3 length: 15 residues.

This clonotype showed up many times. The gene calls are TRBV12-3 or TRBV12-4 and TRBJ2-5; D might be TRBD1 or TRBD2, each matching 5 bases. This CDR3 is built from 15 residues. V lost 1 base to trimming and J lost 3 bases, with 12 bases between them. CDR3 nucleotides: TGTGCCAGCAGTTTAGTTTTTGGGACCAAAGAGACCCAGTACTTC. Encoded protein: CASSLVFGTKETQYF.

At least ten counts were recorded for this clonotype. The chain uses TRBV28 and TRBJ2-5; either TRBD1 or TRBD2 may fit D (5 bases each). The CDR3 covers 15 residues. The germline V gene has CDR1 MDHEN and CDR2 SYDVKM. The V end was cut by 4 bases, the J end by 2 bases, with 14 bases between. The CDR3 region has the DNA TGTGCCAGCAGTTCCGGTCCGAGGGGTCAAGAGACCCAGTACTTC. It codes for CASSSGPRGQETQYF.

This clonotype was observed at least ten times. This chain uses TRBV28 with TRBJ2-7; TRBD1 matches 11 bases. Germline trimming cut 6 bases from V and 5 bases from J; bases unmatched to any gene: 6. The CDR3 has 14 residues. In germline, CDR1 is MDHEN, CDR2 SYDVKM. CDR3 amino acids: CASSRDRGFHEQYF. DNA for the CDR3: TGTGCCAGCAGCCGGGACAGGGGGTTCCACGAGCAGTACTTC.

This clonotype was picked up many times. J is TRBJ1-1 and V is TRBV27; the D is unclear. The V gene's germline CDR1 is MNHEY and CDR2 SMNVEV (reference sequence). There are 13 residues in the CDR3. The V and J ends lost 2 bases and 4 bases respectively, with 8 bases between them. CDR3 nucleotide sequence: TGTGCCAGCAGTTTAGATATGGGCACTGAAGCTTTCTTT. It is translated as CASSLDMGTEAFF.

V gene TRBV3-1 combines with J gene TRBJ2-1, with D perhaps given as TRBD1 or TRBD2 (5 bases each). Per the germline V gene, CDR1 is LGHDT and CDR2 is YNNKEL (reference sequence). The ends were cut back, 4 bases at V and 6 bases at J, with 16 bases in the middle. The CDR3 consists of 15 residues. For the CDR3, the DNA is TGTGCCAGCAGCCTTAATGCCGGGACCATCAATGAGCAGTTCTTC. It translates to CASSLNAGTINEQFF.

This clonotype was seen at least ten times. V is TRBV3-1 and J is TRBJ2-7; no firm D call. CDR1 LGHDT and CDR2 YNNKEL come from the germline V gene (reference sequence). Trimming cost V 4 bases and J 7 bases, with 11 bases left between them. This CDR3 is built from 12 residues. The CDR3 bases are TGTGCCAGCAGCCTCGGAGAGGAGGAGCAGTACTTC. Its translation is CASSLGEEEQYF.

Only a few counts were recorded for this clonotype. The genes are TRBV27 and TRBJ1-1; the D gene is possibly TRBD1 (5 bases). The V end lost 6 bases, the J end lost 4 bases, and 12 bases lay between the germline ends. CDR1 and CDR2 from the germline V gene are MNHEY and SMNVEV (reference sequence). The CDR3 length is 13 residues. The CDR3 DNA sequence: TGTGCCAGCAGCCCTGCAGGGCCCACTGAAGCTTTCTTT. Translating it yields CASSPAGPTEAFF.

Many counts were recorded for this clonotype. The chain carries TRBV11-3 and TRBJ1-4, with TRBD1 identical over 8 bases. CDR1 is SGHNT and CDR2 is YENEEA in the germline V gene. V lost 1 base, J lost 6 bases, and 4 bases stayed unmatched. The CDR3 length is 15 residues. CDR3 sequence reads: CASSLGGTGYEKLFF. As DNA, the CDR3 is TGTGCCAGCAGCTTAGGAGGGACAGGATATGAAAAACTGTTTTTT.

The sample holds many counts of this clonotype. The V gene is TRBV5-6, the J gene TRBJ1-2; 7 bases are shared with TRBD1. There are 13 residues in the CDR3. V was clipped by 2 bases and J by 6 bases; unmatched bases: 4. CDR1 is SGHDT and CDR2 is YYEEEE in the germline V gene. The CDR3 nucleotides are TGTGCCAGCAGCTTTGGACAGGCAGATGGCTACACCTTC. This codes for CASSFGQADGYTF.

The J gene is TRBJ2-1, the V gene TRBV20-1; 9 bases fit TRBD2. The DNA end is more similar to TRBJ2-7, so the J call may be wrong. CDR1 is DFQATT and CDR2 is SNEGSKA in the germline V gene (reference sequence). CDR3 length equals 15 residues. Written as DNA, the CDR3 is TGCAGTGCTGGAGGACTAGCGAATACCTACAATGAGCAGTACTTC. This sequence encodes CSAGGLANTYNEQYF.

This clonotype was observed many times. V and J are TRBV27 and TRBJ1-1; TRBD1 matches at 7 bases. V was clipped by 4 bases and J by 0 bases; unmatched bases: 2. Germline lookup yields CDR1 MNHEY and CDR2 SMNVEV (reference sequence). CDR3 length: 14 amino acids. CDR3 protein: CASSYRGMNTEAFF. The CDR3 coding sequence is TGTGCCAGCAGTTACAGGGGAATGAACACTGAAGCTTTCTTT.

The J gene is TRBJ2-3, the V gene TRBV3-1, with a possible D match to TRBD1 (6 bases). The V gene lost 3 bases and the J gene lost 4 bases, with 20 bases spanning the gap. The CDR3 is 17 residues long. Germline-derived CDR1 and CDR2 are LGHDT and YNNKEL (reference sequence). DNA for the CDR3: TGTGCCAGCAGCCACTTTGGTATTACAGGGTTTTCAGATACGCAGTATTTT. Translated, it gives CASSHFGITGFSDTQYF.

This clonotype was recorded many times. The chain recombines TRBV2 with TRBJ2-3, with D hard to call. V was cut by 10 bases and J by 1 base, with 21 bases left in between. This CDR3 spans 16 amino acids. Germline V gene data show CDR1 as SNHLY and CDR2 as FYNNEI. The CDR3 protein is CAIPIQQRQGTDTQYF. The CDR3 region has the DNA TGTGCCATCCCGATACAGCAAAGGCAGGGCACAGATACGCAGTATTTT.

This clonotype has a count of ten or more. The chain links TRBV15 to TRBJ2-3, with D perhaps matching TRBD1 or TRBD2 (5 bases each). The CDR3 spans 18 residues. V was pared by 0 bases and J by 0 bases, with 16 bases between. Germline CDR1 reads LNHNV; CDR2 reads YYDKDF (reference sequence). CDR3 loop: CATSRDPTGGTSTDTQYF. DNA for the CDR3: TGTGCCACCAGCAGAGACCCAACTGGGGGTACTAGCACAGATACGCAGTATTTT.

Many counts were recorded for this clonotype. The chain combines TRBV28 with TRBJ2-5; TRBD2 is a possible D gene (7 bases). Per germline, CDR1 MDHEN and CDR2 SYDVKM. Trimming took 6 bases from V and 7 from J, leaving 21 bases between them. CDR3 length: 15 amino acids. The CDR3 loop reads CASRRGGGVVGTQYF. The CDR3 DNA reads TGTGCCAGCAGAAGAGGGGGGGGGGTCGTTGGGACCCAGTACTTC. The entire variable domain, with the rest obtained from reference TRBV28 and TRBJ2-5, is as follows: DVKVTQSSRYLVKRTGEKVFLECVQDMDHENMFWYRQDPGLGLRLIYFSYDVKMKEKGDIPEGYSVSREKKERFSLILESASTNQTSMYLCASRRGGGVVGTQYFGPGTRLLVL.